Reported below is one T cell receptor beta chain. This sample stems from a study of shared clonotypes between healthy human individuals. Study summary: Sampling drew on donors who were a couple of women and a few men aged 18 to 49.

The CDR3 consists of 12 residues. Germline V gives CDR1 GTSNPN, CDR2 SVGIG (reference sequence). The table came from immunoSEQ multiplex PCR; TCRdb's copy has only in-frame clones and leaves some out. In the table there are over 950,000 clones, 60% to 85% of which are singletons. This sequence was found in a man between 18 and 29 years old in good health. Some clones in this sample may be carry-over from other donors' samples. This chain links TRBV30 with TRBJ2-5, with unresolved D. Near its end, the DNA agrees better with TRBJ2-7, so the J call may be wrong. Sequencing used memory CD4+ T cells from PBMCs. The subset is: CD45RA-negative fraction. CDR3 nucleotides: TGTGCCTGGAGTGTGGGCCGCTACGAGCAGTACTTC. Translation gives CAWSVGRYEQYF.